The sequence of this TCR beta chain was determined in a study of beta chain features in type 1 diabetes. The authors reverse transcribed all of the isolated RNA, so sequencing captured expressed TCRB transcripts. Clones were sequenced by immunoSEQ multiplex PCR, and TCRdb holds only the in-frame ones, with some missing. The repertoire has about 250,000 clones, roughly 13% of them found once; the top ten carry around 0.03%. In its sample, this clone was seen a few times. The TCR sequence derives from a woman aged 40 to 50 in good health. The sample was naive CD4+ T cells from blood.

The CDR3 is CASSLPNRDEQYF. The CDR3 bases are TGCGCCAGCAGCCTACCAAACAGGGACGAGCAGTACTTC. The V gene is TRBV5-1, the J gene TRBJ2-7; tentative D call: TRBD1 (6 bases). Trimming cost V 4 bases and J 5 bases, with 13 bases left between them. Germline CDR1 is SGHRS and CDR2 is YFSETQ. The CDR3 has 13 residues.